One sample yielded the 13 T cell receptor beta chains listed below, sequenced in a study of cytomegalovirus exposure and HLA in healthy donors. Amplification used 60 Vbeta primers and 13 Jbeta primers. TCRdb's table, derived via immunoSEQ multiplex PCR, lists solely in-frame clones and lacks some. The sample yields 150,000 to 200,000 clones, more than 75% seen once. The sample was PBMCs. These receptors all stem from a girl under three years old in good health and CMV-seronegative.

This clone was observed a handful of times. J is TRBJ1-2 and V is TRBV30; 7 positions match TRBD1. The germline V gene has CDR1 GTSNPN and CDR2 SVGIG (reference sequence). The CDR3 consists of 13 residues. V was clipped by 3 bases and J by 3 bases; unmatched bases: 4. The chain's CDR3 is CAWRPTGDYGYTF. The CDR3 coding sequence is TGTGCCTGGAGGCCCACAGGGGACTATGGCTACACCTTC.

This rearrangement joins TRBV19 to TRBJ2-4; D call uncertain. The germline CDR1 and CDR2 sequences are LNHDA and SQIVND (reference sequence). V was pared by 1 base and J by 9 bases, with 10 bases between. This CDR3 region has 13 residues. This CDR3 is CASSIGASGIQYF. In nucleotides, the CDR3 is TGTGCCAGTAGTATAGGAGCTTCGGGCATTCAGTACTTC.

The chain is built from TRBV10-1 and TRBJ2-2; maybe TRBD2 (6 bases). V was trimmed by 4 bases and J by 1 base, leaving 13 bases between them. CDR1 is WNHNN, CDR2 SYGVQD, per germline (reference sequence). The CDR3 has 16 residues. The DNA of the CDR3 is TGCGCCAGCAGTGGAATGGGGGGTAGGAACACCGGGGAGCTGTTTTTT. This encodes CASSGMGGRNTGELFF.

This clone appeared once. The CDR3 sequence is CASSAHPGLAGGFRETQYF. The CDR3 nucleotides are TGTGCCAGCAGCGCACATCCGGGACTAGCGGGAGGATTTCGAGAGACCCAGTACTTC. This chain joins TRBV9 and TRBJ2-5; 15 bases align to TRBD2. CDR3 length: 19 residues. The V and J ends lost 3 bases and 4 bases, in that order; junction bases with no gene match: 13. CDR1 and CDR2 from the germline V gene are SGDLS and YYNGEE. The entire variable domain, with the rest obtained from reference TRBV9 and TRBJ2-5, is as follows: DSGVTQTPKHLITATGQRVTLRCSPRSGDLSVYWYQQSLDQGLQFLIQYYNGEERAKGNILERFSAQQFPDLHSELNLSSLELGDSALYFCASSAHPGLAGGFRETQYFGPGTRLLVL.

This clone was detected once. The genes are TRBV27 and TRBJ2-7; the D gene is possibly TRBD2 (6 bases). The CDR3 sequence is 15 residues long. The V gene lost 5 bases and the J gene lost 2 bases, with 16 bases spanning the gap. Germline values: CDR1 MNHEY, CDR2 SMNVEV (reference sequence). The CDR3 region is CASSPYSGGAYEQYF. The CDR3 DNA sequence: TGTGCCAGCAGTCCATATAGCGGAGGAGCCTACGAGCAGTACTTC.

This clone was observed once. The V gene is TRBV7-9, the J gene TRBJ2-2; possibly TRBD2 for D (6 bases). Trimming took off 6 bases at V and 4 bases at J, with 12 bases between the two ends. This CDR3 spans 14 amino acids. From germline, CDR1 is SEHNR and CDR2 FQNEAQ (reference sequence). For the CDR3, the DNA is TGTGCCAGCAGGTCTCGGGGGAGCACCGGGGAGCTGTTTTTT. Translation: CASRSRGSTGELFF.

The J gene is TRBJ2-5, the V gene TRBV5-1; 10 bases are shared with TRBD1. The better agreement between TRBJ2-7 and the DNA end casts doubt on the J call. The CDR3 is 18 residues long. From germline, CDR1 is SGHRS and CDR2 YFSETQ. This CDR3 is CASSLGRQGASVGYEQYF. The CDR3 region has the DNA TGCGCCAGCAGCTTGGGGAGACAGGGGGCGTCGGTTGGCTACGAGCAGTACTTC.

The rearrangement joins TRBV2 to TRBJ1-2; D is unclear. This CDR3 is 11 amino acids long. From germline, CDR1 is SNHLY and CDR2 FYNNEI. Trimming took off 7 bases at V and 4 bases at J, with 7 bases between the two ends. CDR3: CASTNSYGYTF. The DNA of the CDR3 is TGTGCCAGCACAAACAGCTATGGCTACACCTTC. The full variable domain, in which reference TRBV2 and TRBJ1-2 provide the parts outside the CDR3, is EPEVTQTPSHQVTQMGQEVILRCVPISNHLYFYWYRQILGQKVEFLVSFYNNEISEKSEIFDDQFSVERPDGSNFTLKIRSTKLEDSAMYFCASTNSYGYTFGSGTRLTVV.

This clone was found a few times. The chain has TRBV6-6 and TRBJ1-2, with 7 bases that match TRBD1. The V and J ends lost 7 bases and 6 bases, in that order; junction bases with no gene match: 8. This CDR3 contains 13 residues. From germline, CDR1 is MNHNY and CDR2 SVGAGI (reference sequence). CDR3 amino acids: CASTPTGKHGYTF. Here the CDR3 DNA reads TGTGCCAGCACCCCGACAGGGAAGCATGGCTACACCTTC.

The chain uses TRBV10-3 and TRBJ2-5, with 14 bases matching TRBD2. This CDR3 is built from 19 residues. The junction had 9 bases not matched to a gene; V was cut back by 3 bases and J by 0 bases. CDR1 is ENHRY, CDR2 SYGVKD, per germline. The CDR3 nucleotides read TGTGCCATCAGTGACAGTTTGGGACTAGCGGGGGAGAACCAAGAGACCCAGTACTTC. This codes for CAISDSLGLAGENQETQYF.

The genes are TRBV6-6 and TRBJ1-1; TRBD1 might be the D (6 bases). The CDR3 is 14 residues long. Germline V gene lookup returns CDR1 MNHNY and CDR2 SVGAGI (reference sequence). V shed 11 bases and J shed 1 base, with 17 bases lying between them. CDR3 loop: CAGLKQGRNTEAFF. For the CDR3, the DNA is TGTGCCGGCCTGAAACAGGGCCGGAACACTGAAGCTTTCTTT.

The gene calls are TRBV2 and TRBJ2-5, with TRBD2 matching over 8 bases. Germline lookup yields CDR1 SNHLY and CDR2 FYNNEI. V lost 7 bases to trimming and J lost 5 bases; unmatched junction nucleotides: 12. The CDR3 is 15 amino acids. CDR3 loop: CASTEVVAGRETQYF. CDR3 DNA: TGTGCCAGCACCGAAGTAGTAGCGGGAAGGGAGACCCAGTACTTC.

This clone was recorded only once. As DNA, the CDR3 is TGCGCCAGCAGCCCCGTGAGGGTGAGGAACGAGCAGTACTTC. Translated: CASSPVRVRNEQYF. This sequence joins TRBV4-1 and TRBJ2-7; D might be TRBD2 (5 bases). The V and J ends lost 4 bases and 5 bases respectively, with 15 bases between them. The CDR3 covers 14 residues. Germline CDR1 MGHRA, CDR2 YSYEKL.